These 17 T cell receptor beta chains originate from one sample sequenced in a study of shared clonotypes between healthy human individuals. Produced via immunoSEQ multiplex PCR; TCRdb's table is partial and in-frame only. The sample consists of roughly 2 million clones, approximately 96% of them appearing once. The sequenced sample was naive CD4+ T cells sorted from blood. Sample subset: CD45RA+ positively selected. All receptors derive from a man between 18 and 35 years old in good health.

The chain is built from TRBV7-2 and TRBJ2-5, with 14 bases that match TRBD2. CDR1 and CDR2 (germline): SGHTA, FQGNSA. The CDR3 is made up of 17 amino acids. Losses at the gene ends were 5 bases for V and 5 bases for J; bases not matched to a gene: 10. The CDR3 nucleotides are TGTGCCAGCAGCCTGGGACTAGCGGGAGTGGAAGGGGAGACCCAGTACTTC. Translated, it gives CASSLGLAGVEGETQYF.

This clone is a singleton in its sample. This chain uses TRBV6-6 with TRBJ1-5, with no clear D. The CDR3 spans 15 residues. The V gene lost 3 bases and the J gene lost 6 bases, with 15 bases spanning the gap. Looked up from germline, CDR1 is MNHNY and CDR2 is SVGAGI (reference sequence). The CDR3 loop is CASSYEGISGQPQHF. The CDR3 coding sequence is TGTGCCAGCAGTTATGAAGGGATTAGCGGTCAGCCCCAGCATTTT.

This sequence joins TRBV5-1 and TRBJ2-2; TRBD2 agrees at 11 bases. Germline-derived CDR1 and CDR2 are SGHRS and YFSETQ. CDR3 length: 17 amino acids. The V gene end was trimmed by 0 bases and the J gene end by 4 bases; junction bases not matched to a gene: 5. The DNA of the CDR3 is TGCGCCAGCAGCTTGGAGGCTAGCGGGGGGCGCACCGGGGAGCTGTTTTTT. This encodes CASSLEASGGRTGELFF.

CDR3 DNA: TGTGCCAGCAGTTTAGGAACACAGGAGCGTGGCTACACCTTC. Translating gives CASSLGTQERGYTF. The chain recombines TRBV28 with TRBJ1-2; maybe TRBD1 (5 bases). The CDR3 is 14 amino acids. Trimming took 2 bases from V and 7 from J, leaving 14 bases between them. Germline CDR1 MDHEN, CDR2 SYDVKM.

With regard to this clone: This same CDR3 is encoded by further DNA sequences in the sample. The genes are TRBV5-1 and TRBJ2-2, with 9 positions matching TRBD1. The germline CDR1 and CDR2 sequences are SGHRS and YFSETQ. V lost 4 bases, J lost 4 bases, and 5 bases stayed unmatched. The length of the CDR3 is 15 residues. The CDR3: CASSQQGAGTGELFF. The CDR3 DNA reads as TGCGCCAGCAGCCAACAGGGGGCGGGCACCGGGGAGCTGTTTTTT.

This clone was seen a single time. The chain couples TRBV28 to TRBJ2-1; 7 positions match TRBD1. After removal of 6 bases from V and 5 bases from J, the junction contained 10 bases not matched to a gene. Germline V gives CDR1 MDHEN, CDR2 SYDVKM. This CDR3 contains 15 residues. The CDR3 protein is CASSRRQGRDNEQFF. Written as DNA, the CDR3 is TGTGCCAGCAGCCGACGACAGGGAAGGGACAATGAGCAGTTCTTC.

This chain's CDR3 is CASRSTGQGRGYTF. The CDR3 DNA sequence: TGTGCCAGCAGGTCGACGGGACAGGGCCGGGGCTACACCTTC. The chain couples TRBV6-5 to TRBJ1-2; 9 positions match TRBD1. The germline V gene has CDR1 MNHEY and CDR2 SVGAGI. V was clipped by 6 bases and J by 8 bases; unmatched bases: 10. The CDR3 runs to 14 residues.

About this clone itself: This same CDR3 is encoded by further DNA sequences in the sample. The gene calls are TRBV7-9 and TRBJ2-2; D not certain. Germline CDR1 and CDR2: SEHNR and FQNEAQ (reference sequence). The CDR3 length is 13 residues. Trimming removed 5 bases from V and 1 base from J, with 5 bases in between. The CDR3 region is CASSTGNTGELFF. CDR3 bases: TGTGCCAGCAGCACCGGGAACACCGGGGAGCTGTTTTTT.

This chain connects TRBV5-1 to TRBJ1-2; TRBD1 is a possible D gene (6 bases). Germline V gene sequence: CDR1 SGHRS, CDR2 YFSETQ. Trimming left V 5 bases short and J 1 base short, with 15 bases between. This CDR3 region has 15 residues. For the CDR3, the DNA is TGCGCCAGCAGTCCGAGGGGGGAAGTTAACTATGGCTACACCTTC. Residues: CASSPRGEVNYGYTF.

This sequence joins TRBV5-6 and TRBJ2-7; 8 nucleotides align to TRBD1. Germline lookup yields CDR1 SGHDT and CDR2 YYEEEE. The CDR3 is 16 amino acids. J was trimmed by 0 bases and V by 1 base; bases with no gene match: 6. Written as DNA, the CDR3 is TGTGCCAGCAGCTTGTGGGGACAGGCGATCTCCTACGAGCAGTACTTC. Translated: CASSLWGQAISYEQYF.

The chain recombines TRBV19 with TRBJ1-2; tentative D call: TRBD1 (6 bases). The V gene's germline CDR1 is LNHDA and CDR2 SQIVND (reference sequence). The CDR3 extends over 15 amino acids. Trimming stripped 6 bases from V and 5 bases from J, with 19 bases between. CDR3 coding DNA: TGTGCCAGTAGGCCTCTGGGGGCAGCAACGTATGGCTACACCTTC. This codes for CASRPLGAATYGYTF.

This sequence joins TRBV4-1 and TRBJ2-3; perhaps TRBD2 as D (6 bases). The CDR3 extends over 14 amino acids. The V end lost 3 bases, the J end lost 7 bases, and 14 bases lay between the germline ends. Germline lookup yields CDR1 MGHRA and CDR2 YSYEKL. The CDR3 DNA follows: TGCGCCAGCAGCCAGGGACTTCTCGGTAATACGCAGTATTTT. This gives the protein CASSQGLLGNTQYF.

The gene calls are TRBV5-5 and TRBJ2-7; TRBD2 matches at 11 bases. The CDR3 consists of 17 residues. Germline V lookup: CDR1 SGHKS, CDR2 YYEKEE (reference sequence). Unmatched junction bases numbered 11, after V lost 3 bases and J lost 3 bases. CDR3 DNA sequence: TGTGCCAGCAGCTGGAACCTAGCGGGGGGATCCCACTACGAGCAGTACTTC. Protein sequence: CASSWNLAGGSHYEQYF.

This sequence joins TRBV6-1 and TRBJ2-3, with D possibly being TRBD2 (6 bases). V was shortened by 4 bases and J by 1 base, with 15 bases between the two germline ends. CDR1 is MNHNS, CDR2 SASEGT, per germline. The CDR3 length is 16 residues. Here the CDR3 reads CASSGAAGSGTDTQYF. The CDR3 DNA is TGTGCCAGCAGTGGCGCCGCGGGAAGTGGCACAGATACGCAGTATTTT.

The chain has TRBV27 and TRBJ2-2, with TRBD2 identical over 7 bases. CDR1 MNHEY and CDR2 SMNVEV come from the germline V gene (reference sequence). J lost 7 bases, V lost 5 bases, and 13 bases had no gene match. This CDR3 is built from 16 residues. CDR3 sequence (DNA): TGTGCCAGCAGTCTACGGGGTAGCGGGTACGTCGGGGAGCTGTTTTTT. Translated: CASSLRGSGYVGELFF.

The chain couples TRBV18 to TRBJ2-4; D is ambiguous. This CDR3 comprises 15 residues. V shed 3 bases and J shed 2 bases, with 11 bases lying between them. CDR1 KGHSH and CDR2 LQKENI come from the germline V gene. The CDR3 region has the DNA TGTGCCAGCTCACCGTACAAGGGCTCCAAAAACATTCAGTACTTC. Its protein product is CASSPYKGSKNIQYF.

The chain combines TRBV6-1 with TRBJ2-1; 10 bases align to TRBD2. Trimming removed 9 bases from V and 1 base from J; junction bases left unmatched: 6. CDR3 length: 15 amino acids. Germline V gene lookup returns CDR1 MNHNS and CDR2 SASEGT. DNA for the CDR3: TGTGCCAGTATGGGACTAGCGATATCCTACAATGAGCAGTTCTTC. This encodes CASMGLAISYNEQFF.